Listed below are T cell receptor beta chains from one sample, sequenced in a study of CD8+ T cells in alopecia areata. Produced via immunoSEQ multiplex PCR; TCRdb's table is partial and in-frame only. The sample shows some 200,000 clones, 40% to 55% of them seen only once. Specimen: CD4+ T cells sorted from blood, collected at approximately week 37, from a patient treated with tofacitinib. The receptors shown here come from a human donor with alopecia areata. Each CDR3 is given with its conserved first and last residue.

J,V,CDR3
TRBJ2-5,TRBV29-1,CSVTDSGGQTQYF
TRBJ2-7,TRBV5-1,CASSSNRVWDEQYF
TRBJ1-4,TRBV29-1,CSVLTSGGGEKLFF
TRBJ2-5,TRBV7-9,CASSFRDRVIETQYF
TRBJ1-1,TRBV30,CAWSVTTGGLGSTEAFF
TRBJ2-5,TRBV4-2,CASSHGGQGSETQYF
TRBJ2-6,TRBV5-1,CASSLWRGVSGANVLTF
TRBJ2-6,TRBV10-2,CASSERDTGANVLTF
TRBJ1-5,TRBV28,CASIATERGQPQHF
TRBJ2-7,TRBV18,CASSSSLPAYEQYF
TRBJ2-7,TRBV15,CATSRVLAGNEQYF
TRBJ2-1,TRBV2,CASSRQGTGVNEQFF
TRBJ2-5,TRBV2,CASSGNRGSGETQYF
TRBJ2-7,TRBV28,CASWSGRYEQYF
TRBJ2-7,TRBV30,CAWSPVQGYEQYF